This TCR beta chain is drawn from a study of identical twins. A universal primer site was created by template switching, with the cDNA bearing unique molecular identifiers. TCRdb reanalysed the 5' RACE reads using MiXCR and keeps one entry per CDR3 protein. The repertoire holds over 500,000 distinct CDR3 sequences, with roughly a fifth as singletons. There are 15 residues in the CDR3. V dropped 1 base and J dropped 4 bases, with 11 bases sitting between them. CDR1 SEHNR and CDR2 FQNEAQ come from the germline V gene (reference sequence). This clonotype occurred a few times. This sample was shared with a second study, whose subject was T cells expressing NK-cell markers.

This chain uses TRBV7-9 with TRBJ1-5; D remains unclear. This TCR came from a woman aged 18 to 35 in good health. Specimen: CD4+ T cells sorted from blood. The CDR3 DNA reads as TGTGCCAGCAGCTTAGTCGGCGGCCCGAATCAGCCCCAGCATTTT. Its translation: CASSLVGGPNQPQHF.